In its sample, the clone carrying this TCR beta chain was seen many times. Antigen specificity is unknown. The read terminates 3 residues before the CDR3 end, so the remaining end is supplied by the germline J gene. TCRdb's table, derived via immunoSEQ multiplex PCR, lists solely in-frame clones and lacks some. Observed in the sample are 7,000 to 9,500 clones, none of them singletons. This record comes from a study of T cell clonality in common variable immunodeficiency. Study results and limitations: Common variable immunodeficiency TCR beta sequences reportedly had fewer deletions and N-nucleotide insertions.

Germline V gives CDR1 LNHDA, CDR2 SQIVND (reference sequence). The germline V and J ends were trimmed by 1 base and 8 bases, with 12 bases remaining between them. CDR3 length: 15 residues. The origin of this receptor is a human donor with common variable immunodeficiency. The sample consisted of peripheral blood mononuclear cells. The chain combines TRBV19 with TRBJ1-6, with D tentatively TRBD1 (5 bases). The CDR3 here is CASSIAGLRDSPLHF. Incomplete CDR3 DNA: TGTGCCAGTAGTATAGCGGGACTCCGGGATTCACCC.